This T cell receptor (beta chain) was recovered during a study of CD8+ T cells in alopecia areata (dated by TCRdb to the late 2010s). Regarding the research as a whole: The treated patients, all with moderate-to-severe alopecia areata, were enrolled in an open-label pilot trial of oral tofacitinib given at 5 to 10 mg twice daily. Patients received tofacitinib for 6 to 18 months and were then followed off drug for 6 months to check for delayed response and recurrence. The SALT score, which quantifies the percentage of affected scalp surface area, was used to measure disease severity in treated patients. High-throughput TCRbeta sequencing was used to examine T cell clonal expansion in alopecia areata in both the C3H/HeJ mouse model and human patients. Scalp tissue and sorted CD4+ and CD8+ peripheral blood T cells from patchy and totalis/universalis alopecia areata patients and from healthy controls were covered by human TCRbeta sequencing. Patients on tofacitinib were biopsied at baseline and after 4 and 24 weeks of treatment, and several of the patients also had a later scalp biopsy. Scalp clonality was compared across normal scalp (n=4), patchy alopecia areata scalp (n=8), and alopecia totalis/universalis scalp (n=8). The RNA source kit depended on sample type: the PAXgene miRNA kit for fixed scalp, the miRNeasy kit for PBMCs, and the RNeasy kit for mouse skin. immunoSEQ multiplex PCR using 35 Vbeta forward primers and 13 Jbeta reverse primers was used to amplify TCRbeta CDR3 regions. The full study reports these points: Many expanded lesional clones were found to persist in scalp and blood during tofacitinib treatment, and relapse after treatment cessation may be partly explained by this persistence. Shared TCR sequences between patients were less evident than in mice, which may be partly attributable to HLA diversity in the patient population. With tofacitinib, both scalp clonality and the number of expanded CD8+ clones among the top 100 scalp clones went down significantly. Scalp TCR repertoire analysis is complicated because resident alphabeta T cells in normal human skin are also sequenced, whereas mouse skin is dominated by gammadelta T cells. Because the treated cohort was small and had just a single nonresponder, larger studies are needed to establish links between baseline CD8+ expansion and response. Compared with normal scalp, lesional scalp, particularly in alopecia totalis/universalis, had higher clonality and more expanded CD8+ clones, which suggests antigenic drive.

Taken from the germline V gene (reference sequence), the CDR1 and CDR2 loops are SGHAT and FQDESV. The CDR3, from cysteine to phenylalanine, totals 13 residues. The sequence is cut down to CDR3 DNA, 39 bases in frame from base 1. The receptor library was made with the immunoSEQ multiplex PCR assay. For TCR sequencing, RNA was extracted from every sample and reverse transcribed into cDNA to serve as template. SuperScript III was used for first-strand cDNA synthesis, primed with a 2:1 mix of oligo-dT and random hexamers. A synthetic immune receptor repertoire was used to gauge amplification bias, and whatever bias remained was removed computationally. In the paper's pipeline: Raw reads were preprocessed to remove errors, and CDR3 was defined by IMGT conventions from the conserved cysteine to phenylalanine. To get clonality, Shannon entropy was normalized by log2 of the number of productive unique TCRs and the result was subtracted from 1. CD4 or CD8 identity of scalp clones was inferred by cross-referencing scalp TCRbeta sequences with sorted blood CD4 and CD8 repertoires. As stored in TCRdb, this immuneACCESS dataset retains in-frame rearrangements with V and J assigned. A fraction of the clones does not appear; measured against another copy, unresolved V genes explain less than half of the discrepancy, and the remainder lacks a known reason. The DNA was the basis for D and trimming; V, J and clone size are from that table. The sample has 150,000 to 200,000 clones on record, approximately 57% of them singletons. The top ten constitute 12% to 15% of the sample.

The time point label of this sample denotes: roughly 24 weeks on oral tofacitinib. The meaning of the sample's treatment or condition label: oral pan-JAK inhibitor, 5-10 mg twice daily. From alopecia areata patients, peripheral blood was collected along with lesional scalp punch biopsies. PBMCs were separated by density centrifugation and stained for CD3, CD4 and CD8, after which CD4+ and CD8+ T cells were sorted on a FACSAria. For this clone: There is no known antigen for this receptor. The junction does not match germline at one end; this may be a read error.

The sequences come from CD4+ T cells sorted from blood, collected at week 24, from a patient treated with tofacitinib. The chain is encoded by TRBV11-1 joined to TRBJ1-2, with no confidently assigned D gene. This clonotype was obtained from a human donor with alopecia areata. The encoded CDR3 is CVSSLDSLGGYTF. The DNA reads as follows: TGTGTCAGCAGCTTGGATTCTCTCGGAGGCTACACCTTC.